These 9 T cell receptor beta chains were all obtained from the same sample, sequenced in a study of a mutant IDH1 vaccine in newly diagnosed glioma. Time point specified: baseline, week 1 (first vaccination visit). Stated treatment: pre-vaccination baseline after standard-of-care therapy. The repertoire was sequenced with immunoSEQ multiplex PCR; TCRdb's copy has only in-frame clones and lacks some. The sample records 80,000 to 100,000 clones, approximately 80% being singletons. The sequencing here drew on PBMCs, taken from a glioma patient treated with radiotherapy, temozolomide or both. The receptors were gathered from a man aged 35 to 55 with glioma. Some clones in this sample may be carry-over from other donors' samples.

The chain has TRBV18 and TRBJ2-5, with D possibly matching TRBD1 (6 bases). The CDR3 is 16 residues long. Germline CDR1 and CDR2: KGHSH and LQKENI. Trimming took 0 bases from V and 2 from J, leaving 13 bases between them. This CDR3 is CASSPPGQGRQETQYF. The DNA for the CDR3 is TGTGCCAGCTCACCACCTGGGCAGGGGAGACAAGAGACCCAGTACTTC.

This clone appeared a single time. This chain uses TRBV5-1 with TRBJ1-1; D is possibly TRBD1 (6 bases). The CDR3 is made up of 14 amino acids. Germline CDR1 and CDR2: SGHRS and YFSETQ. Trimming removed 2 bases at V and 3 bases at J, with 11 bases between. CDR3 sequence (DNA): TGCGCCAGCAGCTTAACAGGGATGTACACTGAAGCTTTCTTT. Its translation: CASSLTGMYTEAFF.

The chain has TRBV29-1 and TRBJ1-6, with 7 bases that match TRBD1. The V gene's germline CDR1 is SQVTM and CDR2 ANQGSEA. With 2 bases clipped from V and 9 bases from J, the junction kept 4 bases outside the gene matches. The CDR3 is 13 residues long. This CDR3 reads CSVETGEGSPLHF. CDR3 coding DNA: TGCAGCGTTGAAACAGGGGAGGGTTCACCCCTCCACTTT.

The chain links TRBV10-3 to TRBJ1-2, with 9 bases aligning to TRBD1. This CDR3 has 15 residues. Germline CDR1 and CDR2: ENHRY and SYGVKD. V lost 9 bases and J lost 4; bases outside the gene matches: 12. The CDR3, as DNA: TGTGCCATTAGCAGGGGACAGGGAGCCTTCTATGGCTACACCTTC. Translated: CAISRGQGAFYGYTF.

This CDR3 is CSVDVGSYEQYF. CDR3 DNA: TGCAGCGTCGACGTAGGGTCCTACGAGCAGTACTTC. The chain couples TRBV29-1 to TRBJ2-7; D not resolved. This CDR3 is 12 amino acids long. Germline V gene data show CDR1 as SQVTM and CDR2 as ANQGSEA. The V end lost 6 bases, the J end lost 1 base, and 10 bases lay between the germline ends.

This chain joins TRBV5-1 and TRBJ1-3; D unclear. The CDR3 has 15 amino acids. With 4 bases removed from V and 0 bases from J, the gap between germline ends came to 11 bases. The germline V gene encodes CDR1 SGHRS and CDR2 YFSETQ. The CDR3 region is CASSNRPNSGNTIYF. The CDR3 region has the DNA TGCGCCAGCAGCAACAGACCCAACTCTGGAAACACCATATATTTT.

V gene TRBV7-6 combines with J gene TRBJ2-5, with D possibly matching TRBD2 (6 bases). Trimming took 5 bases from V and 4 from J, leaving 20 bases between them. The CDR3 loop spans 16 amino acids. Germline CDR1 SGHVS, CDR2 FNYEAQ. The chain's CDR3 is CASSPASAGPRETQYF. The CDR3 DNA reads as TGTGCCAGCAGCCCGGCCAGCGCGGGGCCGAGAGAGACCCAGTACTTC.

J is TRBJ2-7 and V is TRBV5-1; 9 bases are a match to TRBD2. The CDR3 is made up of 16 amino acids. Germline trimming cut 0 bases from V and 4 bases from J; bases unmatched to any gene: 8. Germline V gene data show CDR1 as SGHRS and CDR2 as YFSETQ. The CDR3 DNA follows: TGCGCCAGCAGCTTGGCCTATAGCGGGGGCCAGTACGAGCAGTACTTC. It yields the protein CASSLAYSGGQYEQYF.

The gene calls are TRBV5-5 and TRBJ1-6; tentatively, D is TRBD1 (5 bases). The V end was cut by 0 bases, the J end by 8 bases, with 15 bases between. The germline V gene has CDR1 SGHKS and CDR2 YYEKEE (reference sequence). The CDR3 is 16 amino acids. The CDR3 spells CASSLDLGTGDSPLHF. CDR3 nucleotide sequence: TGTGCCAGCAGCTTGGATTTGGGGACGGGGGATTCACCCCTCCACTTT.